This T cell receptor (beta chain) is drawn from a study of T cell changes during pregnancy in multiple sclerosis. CDR1 and CDR2 (germline): MGHDK, SYGVNS. The CDR3 loop spans 14 amino acids. The ends were cut back, 1 base at V and 4 bases at J, with 8 bases in the middle. Profiling relied on immunoSEQ multiplex PCR, and the TCRdb table lists in-frame clones only, not all of them. Among 40,000 to 50,000 clones listed, over 90% were seen once. The sample consisted of CD8+ T cells from peripheral blood mononuclear cells, taken in the third trimester of pregnancy. This chain joins TRBV25-1 and TRBJ1-3; tentative D call: TRBD1 (5 bases). The receptor comes from a female donor with multiple sclerosis, enrolled in a pregnancy study. In DNA, the CDR3 is TGTGCCAGCAGTGAATCAGGGCCCGGAAACACCATATATTTT. Translated: CASSESGPGNTIYF.